This T cell receptor (beta chain) derives from a study of OX40 agonist ivuxolimab in advanced cancers. Profiled with immunoSEQ multiplex PCR; TCRdb holds only in-frame clones, not every one. In the table there are about 120,000 clones, around 93% of which are singletons. The CDR3 length is 15 residues. Germline CDR1 reads MDHEN; CDR2 reads SYDVKM. The V and J ends lost 5 bases and 0 bases, in that order; junction bases with no gene match: 1. The sample was CD4+ or CD8+ T cells sorted from blood, taken in a trial of the OX40 agonist ivuxolimab. The genes are TRBV28 and TRBJ2-2; 9 bases are a match to TRBD1. The TCR was taken from an adult with an advanced solid tumor such as melanoma, head and neck, liver or kidney cancer. CDR3 in DNA: TGTGCCAGCAGTAGGGACAGGGCGAACACCGGGGAGCTGTTTTTT. It encodes CASSRDRANTGELFF.